A selection of T cell receptor beta chains follows, all from one sample in a study of blood T cell repertoires in COVID-19. TCRdb's copy holds only in-frame clones and misses some; the assay was immunoSEQ multiplex PCR. The sample carries under 350,000 clones, around nine tenths recorded once. The sequencing sample was made of peripheral blood. The receptors were sampled from a man aged 70 or older with acute or convalescent COVID-19. Both conserved end residues are part of each CDR3. The D gene is left open where the match is weak. Some rows mark clone size as missing; the rest say once, few, many or name a class of expanded clone.

j_gene: TRBJ1-3
v_gene: TRBV7-2
abundance: NA
d_gene: NA
len: 15
CDR3nt: TGTGCCAGCAGCTTAGACCCCGGCGGGAGAAACACCATATATTTT
CDR3aa: CASSLDPGGRNTIYF

j_gene: TRBJ2-7
v_gene: TRBV5-6
abundance: NA
d_gene: TRBD1
len: 15
CDR3nt: TGTGCCAGCAGCGAGCGGACAGGAGCTACCTACGAGCAGTACTTC
CDR3aa: CASSERTGATYEQYF

j_gene: TRBJ2-3
v_gene: TRBV5-5
abundance: NA
d_gene: NA
len: 13
CDR3nt: TGTGCCAGCAGCGAAACAACCTCAGATACGCAGTATTTT
CDR3aa: CASSETTSDTQYF

j_gene: TRBJ2-7
v_gene: TRBV4-3
abundance: NA
d_gene: TRBD1
len: 15
CDR3nt: TGCGCCAGCAGCCAAGATCCGGACAGGGGGCTCGAGCAGTACTTC
CDR3aa: CASSQDPDRGLEQYF

j_gene: TRBJ1-2
v_gene: TRBV28
abundance: NA
d_gene: TRBD1
len: 13
CDR3nt: TGTGCCAGCGGCTGGGGACAGGGCTATGGCTACACCTTC
CDR3aa: CASGWGQGYGYTF

j_gene: TRBJ1-1
v_gene: TRBV12-3/TRBV12-4
abundance: NA
d_gene: NA
len: 11
CDR3nt: TGTGCCAGCAGCTACCGACAGGAAGCTTTCTTT
CDR3aa: CASSYRQEAFF

j_gene: TRBJ1-4
v_gene: TRBV7-9
abundance: NA
d_gene: NA
len: 15
CDR3nt: TGTGCCAGCAGCTTAGGGTACAGGATTAATGAAAAACTGTTTTTT
CDR3aa: CASSLGYRINEKLFF

j_gene: TRBJ2-7
v_gene: TRBV27
abundance: NA
d_gene: TRBD1
len: 14
CDR3nt: TGTGCCAGCACCAACATGGACAGGTACTACGAGCAGTACTTC
CDR3aa: CASTNMDRYYEQYF

j_gene: TRBJ1-2
v_gene: TRBV6-2/TRBV6-3
abundance: NA
d_gene: NA
len: 15
CDR3nt: TGTGCCAGCAGTTACAAGTCGACAGCTTTCTATGGCTACACCTTC
CDR3aa: CASSYKSTAFYGYTF

j_gene: TRBJ2-3
v_gene: TRBV5-6
abundance: NA
d_gene: TRBD2
len: 15
CDR3nt: TGTGCCAGCAGCTTAGGTCAAGCGGGAACAGATACGCAGTATTTT
CDR3aa: CASSLGQAGTDTQYF

j_gene: TRBJ2-3
v_gene: TRBV5-4
abundance: once
d_gene: TRBD1
len: 13
CDR3nt: TGTGCCAGCAGCTTGACAGGGGGAGGAGCAAAGTATTTT
CDR3aa: CASSLTGGGAKYF

j_gene: TRBJ1-3
v_gene: TRBV6-5
abundance: NA
d_gene: TRBD1
len: 15
CDR3nt: TGTGCCAGCAGTTCGGGACAGGGGATCCGAAACACCATATATTTT
CDR3aa: CASSSGQGIRNTIYF

j_gene: TRBJ1-3
v_gene: TRBV4-3
abundance: NA
d_gene: NA
len: 15
CDR3nt: TGCGCCAGCAGCCAAGAGGGGGGGGCTGGAAACACCATATATTTT
CDR3aa: CASSQEGGAGNTIYF

j_gene: TRBJ2-3
v_gene: TRBV4-3
abundance: NA
d_gene: TRBD2
len: 16
CDR3nt: TGCGCCAGCAGCCAGTCGGGACTAGCGGGGTCGGATACGCAGTATTTT
CDR3aa: CASSQSGLAGSDTQYF

j_gene: TRBJ1-1
v_gene: TRBV28
abundance: NA
d_gene: TRBD1
len: 13
CDR3nt: TGTGCCAGCAGTTGGAACTTTCAGGGGGCAGCTTTCTTT
CDR3aa: CASSWNFQGAAFF

j_gene: TRBJ2-7
v_gene: TRBV4-3
abundance: NA
d_gene: NA
len: 14
CDR3nt: TGCGCCAGCAGCCCCGAACAGGGAGCCTACGAGCAGTACTTC
CDR3aa: CASSPEQGAYEQYF

j_gene: TRBJ1-3
v_gene: TRBV5-1
abundance: NA
d_gene: TRBD1
len: 15
CDR3nt: TGCGCCAGCAGTTTCACAGGGGCTTCAGGAAACACCATATATTTT
CDR3aa: CASSFTGASGNTIYF

j_gene: TRBJ2-2
v_gene: TRBV5-1
abundance: NA
d_gene: NA
len: 13
CDR3nt: TGCGCCAGCAGCTTGGACCGGGCCGGGGAGCTGTTTTTT
CDR3aa: CASSLDRAGELFF

j_gene: TRBJ2-7
v_gene: TRBV5-1
abundance: NA
d_gene: NA
len: 19
CDR3nt: TGCGCCAGCAGCTTAAGTCCGGGACAACGATTAAAAAGGTCCTACGAGCAGTACTTC
CDR3aa: CASSLSPGQRLKRSYEQYF

j_gene: TRBJ2-1
v_gene: TRBV18
abundance: NA
d_gene: NA
len: 17
CDR3nt: TGTGCCAGCCAACTATACGGGGGAGGTACCTCCTACAATGAGCAGTTCTTC
CDR3aa: CASQLYGGGTSYNEQFF

j_gene: TRBJ2-3
v_gene: TRBV9
abundance: NA
d_gene: TRBD2
len: 16
CDR3nt: TGTGCCAGCAGCTCCTTTCCGGGACTAGCGACAGATACGCAGTATTTT
CDR3aa: CASSSFPGLATDTQYF

j_gene: TRBJ2-7
v_gene: TRBV2
abundance: NA
d_gene: TRBD2
len: 15
CDR3nt: TGTGCCAGCAGTGAGTCTAGCGGGGGGGCCCGAGAGCAGTACTTC
CDR3aa: CASSESSGGAREQYF

j_gene: TRBJ2-7
v_gene: TRBV20-1
abundance: NA
d_gene: TRBD1
len: 11
CDR3nt: TGCAGCGGGACAGGGTCCTACGAGCAGTACTTC
CDR3aa: CSGTGSYEQYF

j_gene: TRBJ1-4
v_gene: TRBV18
abundance: NA
d_gene: NA
len: 14
CDR3nt: TGTGCCAGCTCGCCGTCCAGGGCAGGGGAAAAACTGTTTTTT
CDR3aa: CASSPSRAGEKLFF

j_gene: TRBJ2-7
v_gene: TRBV4-2
abundance: NA
d_gene: TRBD1
len: 15
CDR3nt: TGTGCCAGCAGCCAAATACCGGGACAGGTGACCGAGCAGTACTTC
CDR3aa: CASSQIPGQVTEQYF

j_gene: TRBJ1-2
v_gene: TRBV20-1
abundance: NA
d_gene: NA
len: 12
CDR3nt: TGCAGTGCTAGTTCAGGGAACTATGGCTACACCTTC
CDR3aa: CSASSGNYGYTF

j_gene: TRBJ2-7
v_gene: TRBV18
abundance: NA
d_gene: NA
len: 12
CDR3nt: TGTGCCAGCTCACCTAACAGCTACGAGCAGTACTTC
CDR3aa: CASSPNSYEQYF

j_gene: TRBJ2-2
v_gene: TRBV6-5
abundance: NA
d_gene: TRBD1
len: 13
CDR3nt: TGTGCCAGCATCGGACAGGGGCCCGGGGAGCTGTTTTTT
CDR3aa: CASIGQGPGELFF

j_gene: TRBJ1-1
v_gene: TRBV4-3
abundance: NA
d_gene: NA
len: 14
CDR3nt: TGCGCCAGCAGCCTTGGGGGGAGGAACACTGAAGCTTTCTTT
CDR3aa: CASSLGGRNTEAFF